This entry lists 10 T cell receptor beta chains sequenced from one sample in a study of OX40 agonist ivuxolimab in advanced cancers. Library preparation used the immunoSEQ multiplex PCR assay. In TCRdb, the immuneACCESS table is reduced to in-frame sequences with V and J assigned. These tables do not hold every clone; where another copy was compared, an unresolved V gene accounts for under half, and the others remain unexplained. The sample yields 70,000 to 75,000 clones; roughly 87% were counted once. The ten largest clones represent around 0.5% of the sample. This specimen consisted of CD4+ or CD8+ T cells sorted from blood, obtained in a trial of the OX40 agonist ivuxolimab. These receptors all stem from an adult with an advanced solid tumor such as melanoma, head and neck, liver or kidney cancer.

The chain joins TRBV7-9 to TRBJ1-2, with a possible D match to TRBD1 (5 bases). Trimming cost V 0 bases and J 3 bases, with 11 bases left between them. The CDR3 loop spans 15 amino acids. CDR1 is SEHNR, CDR2 FQNEAQ, per germline (reference sequence). The CDR3 spells CASSLAAGLDYGYTF. The CDR3 bases are TGTGCCAGCAGCTTAGCGGCAGGGCTGGACTATGGCTACACCTTC.

The CDR3 bases are TGTGCCAGCAGCTTATTCGGGGATCAGCCCCAGCATTTT. Protein: CASSLFGDQPQHF. This chain joins TRBV7-6 and TRBJ1-5; D is uncertain. CDR3 size: 13 residues. V was cut by 2 bases and J by 5 bases, with 7 bases left in between. Looked up from germline, CDR1 is SGHVS and CDR2 is FNYEAQ.

The V and J genes are TRBV5-1 and TRBJ2-7, with 9 nucleotides matching TRBD1. Germline loops: CDR1 SGHRS, CDR2 YFSETQ. This CDR3 has 15 amino acids. J was trimmed by 6 bases and V by 0 bases; bases with no gene match: 7. The CDR3 is CASSLALGTGTEQYF. The CDR3 DNA reads TGCGCCAGCAGCTTGGCCTTGGGGACAGGGACCGAGCAGTACTTC.

V gene TRBV2 combines with J gene TRBJ2-5, with unresolved D. The CDR3 sequence is 15 residues long. Trimming stripped 2 bases from V and 3 bases from J, with 13 bases between. The germline V gene has CDR1 SNHLY and CDR2 FYNNEI. CDR3 residues: CASSEFSGTKETQYF. The CDR3 DNA reads as TGTGCCAGCAGTGAATTTTCGGGCACGAAAGAGACCCAGTACTTC.

The chain joins TRBV18 to TRBJ2-7; the D gene is possibly TRBD2 (6 bases). Trimming took off 6 bases at V and 4 bases at J, with 16 bases between the two ends. From germline, CDR1 is KGHSH and CDR2 LQKENI. This CDR3 contains 14 residues. CDR3 in amino acids: CASSPGREYYEQYF. CDR3 nucleotide sequence: TGTGCCAGCTCCCCGGGACGGGAGTATTACGAGCAGTACTTC.

The rearrangement uses TRBV10-2 and TRBJ2-5; 12 bases map to TRBD1. The J call may be mistaken, given a closer DNA end match to TRBJ2-7. This CDR3 has 16 amino acids. Germline assignment: CDR1 WSHSY and CDR2 SAAADI. CDR3 DNA: TGCGCCAGCAGTGAGCCGGGACAGGGGGCAACCTACGAGCAGTACTTC. This encodes CASSEPGQGATYEQYF.

This clone was counted once. J is TRBJ1-2 and V is TRBV28, with TRBD1 matching over 7 bases. Germline CDR1 MDHEN, CDR2 SYDVKM. This CDR3 has 13 residues. V lost 2 bases, J lost 4 bases, and 1 base stayed unmatched. The CDR3: CASSLRGLYGYTF. DNA for the CDR3: TGTGCCAGCAGTTTAAGGGGGCTCTATGGCTACACCTTC.

CDR3 bases: TGTGCCAGCTCACCCCCGGGACTAGCGGGGGAGACCCAGTACTTC. Protein sequence: CASSPPGLAGETQYF. The gene calls are TRBV18 and TRBJ2-5; 13 bases map to TRBD2. From germline, CDR1 is KGHSH and CDR2 LQKENI. V lost 3 bases, J lost 5 bases, and 3 bases stayed unmatched. CDR3 length: 15 amino acids.

The chain carries TRBV4-3 and TRBJ1-1; 7 bases are a match to TRBD1. V shed 2 bases, J shed 5 bases, and the junction held 11 bases outside the gene matches. This CDR3 has 16 residues. Looked up from germline, CDR1 is LGHNA and CDR2 is YSLEER. CDR3 protein: CASSQKGAGEGTEAFF. In nucleotides, the CDR3 is TGCGCCAGCAGCCAAAAGGGGGCAGGGGAGGGAACTGAAGCTTTCTTT.

The gene calls are TRBV6-6 and TRBJ2-7; TRBD1 agrees at 7 bases. The CDR3 spans 13 residues. Germline V gives CDR1 MNHNY, CDR2 SVGAGI (reference sequence). V lost 2 bases and J lost 5; bases outside the gene matches: 3. The CDR3 DNA is TGTGCCAGCAGTTACAGACAGGGTAACGAGCAGTACTTC. It encodes CASSYRQGNEQYF.